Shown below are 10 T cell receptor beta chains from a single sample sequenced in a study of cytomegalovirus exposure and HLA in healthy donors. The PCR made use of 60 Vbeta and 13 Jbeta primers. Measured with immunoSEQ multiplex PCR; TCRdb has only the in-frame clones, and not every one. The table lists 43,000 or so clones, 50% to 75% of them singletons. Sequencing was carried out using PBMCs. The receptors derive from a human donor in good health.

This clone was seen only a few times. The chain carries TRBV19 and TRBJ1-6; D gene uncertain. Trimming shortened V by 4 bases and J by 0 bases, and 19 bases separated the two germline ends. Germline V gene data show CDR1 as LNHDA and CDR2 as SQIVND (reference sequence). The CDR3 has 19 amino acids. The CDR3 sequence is CASSSSGVFGSSYNSPLHF. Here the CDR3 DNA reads TGTGCCAGTAGTAGTAGTGGAGTTTTCGGGAGCTCCTATAATTCACCCCTCCACTTT.

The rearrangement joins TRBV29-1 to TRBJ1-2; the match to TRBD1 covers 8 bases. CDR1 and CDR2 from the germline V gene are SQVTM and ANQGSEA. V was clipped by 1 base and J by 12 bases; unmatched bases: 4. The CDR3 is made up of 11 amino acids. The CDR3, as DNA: TGCAGCGTTGAAGCAGGACAGGGACACACCTTC. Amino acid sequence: CSVEAGQGHTF.

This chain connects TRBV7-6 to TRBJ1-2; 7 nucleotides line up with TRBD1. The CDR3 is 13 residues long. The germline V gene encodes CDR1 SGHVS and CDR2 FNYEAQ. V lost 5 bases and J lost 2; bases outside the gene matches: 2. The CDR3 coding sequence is TGTGCCAGCAGCCTGGGACAGAACTATGGCTACACCTTC. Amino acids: CASSLGQNYGYTF.

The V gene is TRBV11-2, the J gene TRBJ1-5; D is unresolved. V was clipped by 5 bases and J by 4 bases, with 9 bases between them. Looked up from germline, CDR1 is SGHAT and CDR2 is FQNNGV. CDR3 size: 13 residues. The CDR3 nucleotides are TGTGCCAGCAGCCGTGTCCCTAATCAGCCCCAGCATTTT. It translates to CASSRVPNQPQHF.

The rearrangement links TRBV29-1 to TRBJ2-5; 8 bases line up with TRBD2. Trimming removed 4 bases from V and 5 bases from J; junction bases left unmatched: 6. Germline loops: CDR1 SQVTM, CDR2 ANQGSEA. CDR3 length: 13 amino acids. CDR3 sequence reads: CSVGGGNGETQYF. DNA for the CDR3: TGCAGCGTTGGCGGGGGGAATGGGGAGACCCAGTACTTC.

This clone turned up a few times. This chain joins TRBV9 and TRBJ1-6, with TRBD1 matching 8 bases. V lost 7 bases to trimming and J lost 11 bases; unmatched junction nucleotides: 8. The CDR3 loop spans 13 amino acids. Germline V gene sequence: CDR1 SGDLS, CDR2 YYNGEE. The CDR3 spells CASGTGQYPPLHF. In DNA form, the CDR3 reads TGTGCCAGCGGGACAGGACAATATCCACCCCTCCACTTT.

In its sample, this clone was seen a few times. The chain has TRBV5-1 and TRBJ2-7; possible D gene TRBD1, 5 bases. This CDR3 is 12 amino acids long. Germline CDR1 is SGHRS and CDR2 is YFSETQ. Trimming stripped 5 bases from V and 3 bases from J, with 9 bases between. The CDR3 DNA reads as TGCGCCAGCAGTCTCCAGGGCTACGAGCAGTACTTC. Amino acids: CASSLQGYEQYF.

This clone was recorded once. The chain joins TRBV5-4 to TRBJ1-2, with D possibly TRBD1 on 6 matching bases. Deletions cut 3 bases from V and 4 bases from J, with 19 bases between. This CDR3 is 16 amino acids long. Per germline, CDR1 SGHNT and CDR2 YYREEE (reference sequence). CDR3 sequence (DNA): TGTGCCAGCAGCTCCCTACAGGGTCCCCCGGGCTATGGCTACACCTTC. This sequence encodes CASSSLQGPPGYGYTF.

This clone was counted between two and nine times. The CDR3 DNA follows: TGCGCCAGCAGCCCCAGGACAGCCTACGAGCAGTACTTC. It specifies CASSPRTAYEQYF. The genes are TRBV4-1 and TRBJ2-7, with TRBD1 as a possible D gene (6 bases). Germline CDR1 is MGHRA and CDR2 is YSYEKL. This CDR3 region has 13 residues. V was trimmed by 4 bases and J by 2 bases, leaving 9 bases between them.

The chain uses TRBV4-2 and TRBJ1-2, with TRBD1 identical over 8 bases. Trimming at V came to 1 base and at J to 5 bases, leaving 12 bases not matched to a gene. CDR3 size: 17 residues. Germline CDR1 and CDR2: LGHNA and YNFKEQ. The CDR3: CASSQVQGDSRSYGYTF. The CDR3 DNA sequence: TGTGCCAGCAGCCAAGTACAGGGGGACAGCCGTTCTTATGGCTACACCTTC.